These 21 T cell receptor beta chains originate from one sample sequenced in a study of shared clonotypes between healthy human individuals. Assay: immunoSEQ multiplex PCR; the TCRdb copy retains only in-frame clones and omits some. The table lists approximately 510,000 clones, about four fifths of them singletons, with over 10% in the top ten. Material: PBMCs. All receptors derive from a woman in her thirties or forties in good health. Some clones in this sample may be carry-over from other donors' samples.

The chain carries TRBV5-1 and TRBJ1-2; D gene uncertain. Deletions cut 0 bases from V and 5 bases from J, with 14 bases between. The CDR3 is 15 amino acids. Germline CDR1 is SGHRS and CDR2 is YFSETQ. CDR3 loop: CASSLDAGDGYGYTF. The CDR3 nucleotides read TGCGCCAGCAGCTTGGACGCGGGCGATGGGTATGGCTACACCTTC.

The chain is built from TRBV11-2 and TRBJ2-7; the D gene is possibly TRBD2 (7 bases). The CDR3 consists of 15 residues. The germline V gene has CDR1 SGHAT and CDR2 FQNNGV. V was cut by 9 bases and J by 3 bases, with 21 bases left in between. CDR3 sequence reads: CARDLEGGKFYEQYF. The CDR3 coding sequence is TGTGCCAGGGACCTAGAGGGGGGGAAATTCTACGAGCAGTACTTC.

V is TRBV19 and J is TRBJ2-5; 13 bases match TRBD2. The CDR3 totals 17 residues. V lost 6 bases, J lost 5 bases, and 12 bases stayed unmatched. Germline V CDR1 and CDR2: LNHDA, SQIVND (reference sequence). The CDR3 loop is CASSGGRTSGSGETQYF. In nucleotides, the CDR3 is TGTGCCAGTAGCGGCGGCAGGACTAGCGGGAGTGGGGAGACCCAGTACTTC.

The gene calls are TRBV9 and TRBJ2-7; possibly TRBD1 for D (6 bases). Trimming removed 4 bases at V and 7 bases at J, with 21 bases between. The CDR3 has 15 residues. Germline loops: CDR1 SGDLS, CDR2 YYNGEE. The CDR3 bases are TGTGCCAGCAGCAGAGTTGGGGGCCCTAGTATAGAGCAGTACTTC. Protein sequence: CASSRVGGPSIEQYF.

CDR3 sequence reads: CAWRPKGQGGGYTF. CDR3 DNA: TGTGCCTGGAGACCAAAAGGACAGGGAGGAGGCTACACCTTC. The chain is built from TRBV30 and TRBJ1-2, with 8 bases aligning to TRBD1. In germline, CDR1 is GTSNPN, CDR2 SVGIG (reference sequence). This CDR3 contains 14 residues. Trimming removed 3 bases from V and 8 bases from J; junction bases left unmatched: 11.

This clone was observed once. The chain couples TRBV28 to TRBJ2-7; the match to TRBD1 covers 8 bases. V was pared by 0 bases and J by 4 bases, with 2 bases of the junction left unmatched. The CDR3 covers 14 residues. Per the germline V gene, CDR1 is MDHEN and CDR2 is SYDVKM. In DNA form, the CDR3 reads TGTGCCAGCAGTTTATGGACAGGGGAGTACGAGCAGTACTTC. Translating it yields CASSLWTGEYEQYF.

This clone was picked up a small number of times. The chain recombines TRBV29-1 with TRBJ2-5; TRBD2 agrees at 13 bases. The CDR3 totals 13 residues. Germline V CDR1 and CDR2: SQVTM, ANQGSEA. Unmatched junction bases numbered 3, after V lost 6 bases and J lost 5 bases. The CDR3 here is CSVELAGGETQYF. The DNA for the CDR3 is TGCAGCGTGGAACTAGCGGGAGGGGAGACCCAGTACTTC.

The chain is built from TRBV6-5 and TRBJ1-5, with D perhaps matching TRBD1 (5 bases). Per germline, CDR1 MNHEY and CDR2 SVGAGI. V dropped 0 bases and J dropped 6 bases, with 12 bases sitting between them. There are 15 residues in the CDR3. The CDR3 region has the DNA TGTGCCAGCAGTTACTCGGCGGGGGTCGGTCAGCCCCAGCATTTT. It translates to CASSYSAGVGQPQHF.

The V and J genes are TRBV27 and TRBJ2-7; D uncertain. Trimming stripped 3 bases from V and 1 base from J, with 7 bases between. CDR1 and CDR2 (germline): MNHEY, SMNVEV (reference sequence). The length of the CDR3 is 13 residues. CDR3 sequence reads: CASSFGPSYEQYF. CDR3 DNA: TGTGCCAGCAGTTTTGGACCTTCCTACGAGCAGTACTTC.

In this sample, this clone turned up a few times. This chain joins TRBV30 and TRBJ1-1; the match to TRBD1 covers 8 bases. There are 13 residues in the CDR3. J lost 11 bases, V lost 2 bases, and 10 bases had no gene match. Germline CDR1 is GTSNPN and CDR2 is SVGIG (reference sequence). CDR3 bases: TGTGCCTGGAGTACAGGGGGTCCCCTTGATGCTTTCTTT. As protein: CAWSTGGPLDAFF.

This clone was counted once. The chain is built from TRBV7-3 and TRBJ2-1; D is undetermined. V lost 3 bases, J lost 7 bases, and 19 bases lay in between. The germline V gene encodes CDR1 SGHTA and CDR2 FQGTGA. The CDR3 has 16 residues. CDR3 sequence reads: CASSFNPAPGLNEQFF. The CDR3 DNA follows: TGTGCCAGCAGCTTCAATCCGGCCCCCGGGTTGAATGAGCAGTTCTTC.

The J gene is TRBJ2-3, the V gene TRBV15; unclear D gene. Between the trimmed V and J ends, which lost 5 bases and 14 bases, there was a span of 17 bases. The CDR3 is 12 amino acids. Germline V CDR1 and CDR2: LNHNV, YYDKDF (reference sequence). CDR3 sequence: CATSSLGKGRYF. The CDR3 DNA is TGTGCCACCAGCTCCCTCGGAAAGGGTCGGTATTTT.

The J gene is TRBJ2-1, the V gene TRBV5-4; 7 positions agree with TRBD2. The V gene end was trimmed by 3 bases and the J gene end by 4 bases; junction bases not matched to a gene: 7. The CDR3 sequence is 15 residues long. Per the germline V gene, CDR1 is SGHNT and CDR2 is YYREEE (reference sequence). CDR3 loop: CASSSRLAAYNEQFF. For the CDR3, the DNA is TGTGCCAGCAGCTCCCGACTAGCAGCGTACAATGAGCAGTTCTTC. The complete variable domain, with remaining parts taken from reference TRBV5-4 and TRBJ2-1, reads ETGVTQSPTHLIKTRGQQVTLRCSSQSGHNTVSWYQQALGQGPQFIFQYYREEENGRGNFPPRFSGLQFPNYSSELNVNALELDDSALYLCASSSRLAAYNEQFFGPGTRLTVL.

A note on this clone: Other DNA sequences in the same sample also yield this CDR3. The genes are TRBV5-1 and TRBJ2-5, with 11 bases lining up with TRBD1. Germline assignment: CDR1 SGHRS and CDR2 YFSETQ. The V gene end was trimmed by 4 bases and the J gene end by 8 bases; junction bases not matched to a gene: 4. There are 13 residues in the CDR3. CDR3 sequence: CASSPGQGETQYF. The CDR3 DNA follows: TGCGCCAGCAGCCCGGGACAGGGGGAAACCCAGTACTTC. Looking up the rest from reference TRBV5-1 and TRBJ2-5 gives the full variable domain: KAGVTQTPRYLIKTRGQQVTLSCSPISGHRSVSWYQQTPGQGLQFLFEYFSETQRNKGNFPGRFSGRQFSNSRSEMNVSTLELGDSALYLCASSPGQGETQYFGPGTRLLVL.

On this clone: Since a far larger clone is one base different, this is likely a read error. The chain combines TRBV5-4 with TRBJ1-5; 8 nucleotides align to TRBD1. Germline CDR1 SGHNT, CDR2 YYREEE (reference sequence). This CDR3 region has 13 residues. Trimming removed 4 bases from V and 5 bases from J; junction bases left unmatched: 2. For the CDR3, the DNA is TGTGCCAGCAGCATACAGGGGGATCAGCCCCAGCATTTT. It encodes CASSIQGDQPQHF.

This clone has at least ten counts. The CDR3 DNA reads as TGTGCCAGCAGCTTGGGCAGGGGGCTTGGAGGCACTGAAGCTTTCTTT. As protein: CASSLGRGLGGTEAFF. The chain links TRBV5-5 to TRBJ1-1, with 8 bases lining up with TRBD1. Germline V lookup: CDR1 SGHKS, CDR2 YYEKEE (reference sequence). The J segment lost 4 bases and the V segment lost 0 bases, leaving 8 bases of the junction unmatched. This CDR3 region has 16 residues.

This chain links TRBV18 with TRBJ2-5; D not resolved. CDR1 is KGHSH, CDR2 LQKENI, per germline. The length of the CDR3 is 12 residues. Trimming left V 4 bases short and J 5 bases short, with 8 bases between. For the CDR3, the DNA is TGTGCCAGCTCACTCTCGGTGGAGACCCAGTACTTC. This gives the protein CASSLSVETQYF. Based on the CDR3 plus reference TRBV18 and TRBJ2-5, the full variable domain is NAGVMQNPRHLVRRRGQEARLRCSPMKGHSHVYWYRQLPEEGLKFMVYLQKENIIDESGMPKERFSAEFPKEGPSILRIQQVVRGDSAAYFCASSLSVETQYFGPGTRLLVL.

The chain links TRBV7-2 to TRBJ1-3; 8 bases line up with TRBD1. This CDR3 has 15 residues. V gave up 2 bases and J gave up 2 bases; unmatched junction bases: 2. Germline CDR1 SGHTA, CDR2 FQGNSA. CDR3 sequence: CASSLTTGAGNTIYF. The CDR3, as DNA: TGTGCCAGCAGCTTAACGACAGGGGCTGGAAACACCATATATTTT.

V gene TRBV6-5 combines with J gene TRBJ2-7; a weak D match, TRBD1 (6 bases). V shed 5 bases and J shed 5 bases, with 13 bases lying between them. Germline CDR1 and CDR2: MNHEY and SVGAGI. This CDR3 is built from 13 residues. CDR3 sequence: CASSNRDGDEQYF. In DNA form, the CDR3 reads TGTGCCAGCAGTAACAGGGATGGGGACGAGCAGTACTTC.

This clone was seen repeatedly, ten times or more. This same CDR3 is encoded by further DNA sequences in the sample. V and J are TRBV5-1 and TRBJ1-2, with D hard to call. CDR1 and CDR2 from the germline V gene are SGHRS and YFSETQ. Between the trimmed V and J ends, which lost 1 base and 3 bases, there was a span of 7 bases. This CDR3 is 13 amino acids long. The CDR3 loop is CASSLTGDYGYTF. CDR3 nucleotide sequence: TGCGCCAGCAGCTTGACGGGTGACTATGGCTACACCTTC. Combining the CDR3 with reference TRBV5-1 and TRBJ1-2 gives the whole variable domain KAGVTQTPRYLIKTRGQQVTLSCSPISGHRSVSWYQQTPGQGLQFLFEYFSETQRNKGNFPGRFSGRQFSNSRSEMNVSTLELGDSALYLCASSLTGDYGYTFGSGTRLTVV.

In DNA form, the CDR3 reads TGTGCCAGCAGCTTTACAGGGGACGAAGCTTTCTTT. Its protein is CASSFTGDEAFF. The chain joins TRBV7-9 to TRBJ1-1, with 7 bases matching TRBD1. Germline CDR1 SEHNR, CDR2 FQNEAQ (reference sequence). Unmatched junction bases numbered 3, after V lost 3 bases and J lost 8 bases. This CDR3 has 12 amino acids.